The rows below give T cell receptor beta chains drawn from one sample of a study of cytomegalovirus exposure and HLA in healthy donors. Assay used: immunoSEQ multiplex PCR; TCRdb lists only in-frame clones, some missing. The table has under 150,000 clones, roughly 90% seen once; the top ten hold around 1.9%. Sample: PBMCs. The receptors derive from a woman younger than 30 in good health and CMV-seronegative. Each CDR3 is given with its conserved first and last residue. Fields, in order: D gene, clone size, V gene, J gene, CDR3 DNA, CDR3 protein. The D gene is left open where the match is weak. A clone size is listed for some rows: how often the clone was seen (once, few, many), or a class if it is expanded.

TRBD2	.	TRBV5-6	TRBJ2-4	TGTGCCAGCAAGAAACTAGCGGGAGGGCCGGGGGCCAAAAACATTCAGTACTTC	CASKKLAGGPGAKNIQYF
.	.	TRBV4-2	TRBJ2-1	TGTGCCAGCAGCCAAGCAACCGCTGGCGGTGATGAGCAGTTCTTC	CASSQATAGGDEQFF
TRBD1	.	TRBV7-2	TRBJ1-5	TGTGCCAGCAGCGCAGGGACAGCGGGTCCCTATCAGCCCCAGCATTTT	CASSAGTAGPYQPQHF
TRBD1	.	TRBV27	TRBJ1-2	TGTGCCAGCAGTTTGTCGCGGACAGGGCTCTCCTATGGCTACACCTTC	CASSLSRTGLSYGYTF
.	.	TRBV6-1	TRBJ2-1	TGTGCCAGCAGTGAAGTAGCTAGTGATGAGCAGTTCTTC	CASSEVASDEQFF
TRBD1	.	TRBV9	TRBJ2-3	TGTGCCAGCAGCGTAGGGCAGGGGGTAGATACGCAGTATTTT	CASSVGQGVDTQYF
TRBD1	.	TRBV18	TRBJ1-3	TGTGCCAGCTCACCACCGGGACAGAAACACTCTGGAAACACCATATATTTT	CASSPPGQKHSGNTIYF
.	.	TRBV7-3	TRBJ2-5	TGTGCCAGCAGCTTATCAGGGGCCGAGACCCAGTACTTC	CASSLSGAETQYF
.	.	TRBV6-1	TRBJ2-3	TGTGCCAGCAGTGAAGGTCAGGGAAACACAGATACGCAGTATTTT	CASSEGQGNTDTQYF
.	.	TRBV15	TRBJ1-4	TGTGCCACCAGAAGGACAGCAACTAATGAAAAACTGTTTTTT	CATRRTATNEKLFF
.	.	TRBV4-2	TRBJ1-2	TGTGCCAGCCGGAGGGAGGGCTATGGCTACACCTTC	CASRREGYGYTF
.	.	TRBV6-5	TRBJ2-7	TGTGCCAGCCGCTCGGACACATCCTACGAGCAGTACTTC	CASRSDTSYEQYF
.	once	TRBV6-1	TRBJ2-7	TGTGCCAGCAGTCCCGGGGGACCCTCCTACGAGCAGTACTTC	CASSPGGPSYEQYF
TRBD2	.	TRBV2	TRBJ2-3	TGTGGCCTAAGGACCCGCCAGCGGGGGGAGGCCGGAGATACGCAGTATTTT	CGLRTRQRGEAGDTQYF
TRBD2	.	TRBV5-1	TRBJ2-5	TGCGCCAGCAGCTTGTTGATAGGCGGGGGGGCGTCTGAGACCCAGTACTTC	CASSLLIGGGASETQYF
.	few	TRBV7-9	TRBJ1-1	TGTGCCAGCAGCCCTCTCGGAGGATTTGAAGCTTTCTTT	CASSPLGGFEAFF
TRBD1	.	TRBV7-8	TRBJ1-5	TGTGCCACTTCGAACAGGGGGAGTCAGCCCCAGCATTTT	CATSNRGSQPQHF
.	.	TRBV7-2	TRBJ2-1	TGTGCCAGCAGCCTAGCGCGGGGCCGGAGTGAGCAGTTCTTC	CASSLARGRSEQFF
.	.	TRBV30	TRBJ1-1	TGTGCCTGGAGTGTACAGGGAGGGTTCACTGAAGCTTTCTTT	CAWSVQGGFTEAFF